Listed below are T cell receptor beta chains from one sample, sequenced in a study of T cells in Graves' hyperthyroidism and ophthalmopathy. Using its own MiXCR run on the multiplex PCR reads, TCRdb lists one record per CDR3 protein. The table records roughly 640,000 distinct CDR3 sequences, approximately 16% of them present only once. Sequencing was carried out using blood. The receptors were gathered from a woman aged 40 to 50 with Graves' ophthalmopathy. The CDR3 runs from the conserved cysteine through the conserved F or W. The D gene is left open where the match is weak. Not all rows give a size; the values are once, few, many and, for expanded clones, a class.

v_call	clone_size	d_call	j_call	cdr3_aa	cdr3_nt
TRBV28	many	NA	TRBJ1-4	CASTTGSAANEKLFF	TGTGCCAGCACCACGGGCTCAGCCGCCAATGAAAAACTGTTTTTT
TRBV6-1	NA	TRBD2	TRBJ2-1	CASRTGTSGSIPSYNEQFF	TGTGCCAGCCGAACCGGGACTAGCGGGAGTATCCCGAGTTACAATGAGCAGTTCTTC
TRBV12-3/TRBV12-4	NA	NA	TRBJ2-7	CASSFQGVPPYEQYF	TGTGCCAGCAGTTTCCAGGGCGTACCTCCCTACGAGCAGTACTTC
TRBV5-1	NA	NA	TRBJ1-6	CASSSDSYNSPLHF	TGCGCCAGCAGCTCGGACAGCTATAATTCACCCCTCCACTTT
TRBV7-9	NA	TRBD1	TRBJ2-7	CASSRRGQENYEQYF	TGTGCCAGCAGCAGGAGGGGACAGGAAAACTACGAGCAGTACTTC
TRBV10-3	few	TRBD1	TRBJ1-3	CAIGTDLFSGNTIYF	TGTGCCATCGGGACAGATTTATTCTCTGGAAACACCATATATTTT
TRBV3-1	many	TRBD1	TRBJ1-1	CASSQDRGTEAFF	TGTGCCAGCAGCCAAGACAGGGGGACTGAAGCTTTCTTT
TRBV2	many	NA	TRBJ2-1	CASSPEGANYNEQFF	TGTGCCAGCAGCCCGGAGGGGGCTAATTACAATGAGCAGTTCTTC
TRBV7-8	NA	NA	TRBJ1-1	CASSLVSKGMNTEAFF	TGTGCCAGCAGCTTAGTTTCTAAGGGAATGAACACTGAAGCTTTCTTT
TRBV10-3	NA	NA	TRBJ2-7	CAISESQSGKAGEQYF	TGTGCCATCAGTGAGTCGCAATCCGGCAAGGCGGGTGAGCAGTACTTC
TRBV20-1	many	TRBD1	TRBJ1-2	CSARVLDRGIYGYTF	TGCAGTGCTAGAGTTTTAGACAGGGGGATCTATGGCTACACCTTC
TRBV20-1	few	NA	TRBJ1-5	CSATQRLSNQPQHF	TGCAGTGCGACCCAGAGGTTGAGCAATCAGCCCCAGCATTTT
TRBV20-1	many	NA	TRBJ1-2	CSANAGGYGYTF	TGCAGTGCGAACGCCGGAGGCTATGGCTACACCTTC
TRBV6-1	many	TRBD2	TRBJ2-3	CASSKGLAGSTDTQYF	TGTGCCAGCAGTAAGGGACTAGCGGGATCAACGGATACGCAGTATTTT
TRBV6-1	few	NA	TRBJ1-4	CASSRGGAREKLFF	TGTGCCAGCAGTCGTGGGGGGGCAAGGGAAAAACTGTTTTTT
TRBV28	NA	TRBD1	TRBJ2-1	CASSFSGTGGLNEQFF	TGTGCCAGCAGTTTCTCCGGGACAGGGGGTTTGAATGAGCAGTTCTTC
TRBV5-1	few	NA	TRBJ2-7	CASSLGQTTYEQYF	TGCGCCAGCAGCCTAGGACAGACTACCTACGAGCAGTACTTC
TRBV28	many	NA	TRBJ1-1	CASSFATLNTEAFF	TGTGCCAGCAGTTTTGCGACACTAAACACTGAAGCTTTCTTT
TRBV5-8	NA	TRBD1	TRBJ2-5	CASSLARDRAGETQYF	TGTGCCAGCAGCTTGGCCCGAGACAGGGCAGGAGAGACCCAGTACTTC
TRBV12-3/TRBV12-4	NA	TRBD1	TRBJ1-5	CASRLQTGGFEPQHF	TGTGCCAGCAGACTCCAGACAGGGGGCTTTGAGCCCCAGCATTTT
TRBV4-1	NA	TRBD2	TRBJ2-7	CASSPDGSSGTFEQYF	TGCGCCAGCAGCCCCGATGGGTCTAGCGGGACTTTCGAGCAGTACTTC
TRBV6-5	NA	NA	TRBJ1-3	CASSYGGTRYSGNTIYF	TGTGCCAGCAGTTACGGTGGGACACGGTACTCTGGAAACACCATATATTTT
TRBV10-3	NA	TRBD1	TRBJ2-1	CAISDPGQGLIGYNEQFF	TGTGCCATCAGTGACCCGGGACAGGGTTTGATAGGATACAATGAGCAGTTCTTC
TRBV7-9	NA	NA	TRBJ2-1	CASSLGGRANNEQFF	TGTGCCAGCAGCTTAGGGGGGCGGGCCAACAATGAGCAGTTCTTC
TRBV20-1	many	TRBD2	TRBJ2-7	CSVTGTSGYEQYF	TGCAGTGTAACCGGGACTAGCGGTTACGAGCAGTACTTC
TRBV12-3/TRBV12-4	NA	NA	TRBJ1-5	CASSSGAPNVQPQHF	TGTGCCAGCAGTTCCGGGGCTCCAAACGTCCAGCCCCAGCATTTT
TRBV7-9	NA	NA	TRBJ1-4	CASSLGGLDSGDEKLFF	TGTGCCAGCAGCTTAGGCGGGCTGGACTCGGGAGATGAAAAACTGTTTTTT
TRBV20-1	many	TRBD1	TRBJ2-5	CSARRTGTNGETQYF	TGCAGTGCTAGGAGGACAGGGACGAACGGAGAGACCCAGTACTTC
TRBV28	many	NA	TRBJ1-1	CASSRSFGDTEAFF	TGTGCCAGCAGTCGGTCCTTTGGGGACACTGAAGCTTTCTTT
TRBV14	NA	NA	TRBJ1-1	CASGQQRGTEAFF	TGTGCCAGCGGCCAGCAGAGGGGCACTGAAGCTTTCTTT
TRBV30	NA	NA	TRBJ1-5	CACSGGSGTQPQHF	TGTGCCTGTTCTGGGGGGAGCGGCACTCAGCCCCAGCATTTT
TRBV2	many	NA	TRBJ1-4	CASSAGAREKLFF	TGTGCCAGCAGCGCAGGGGCGCGGGAAAAACTGTTTTTT
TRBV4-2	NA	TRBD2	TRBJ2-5	CASSHVLAGGGTEETQYF	TGTGCCAGCAGCCACGTGTTGGCGGGGGGGGGGACCGAAGAGACCCAGTACTTC
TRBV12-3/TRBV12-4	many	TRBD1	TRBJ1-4	CASRGQGWANEKLFF	TGTGCCAGCAGAGGACAGGGGTGGGCTAATGAAAAACTGTTTTTT
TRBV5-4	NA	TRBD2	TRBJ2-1	CASSPPGGSGPYNEQFF	TGTGCCAGCAGCCCGCCGGGCGGGAGCGGACCCTACAATGAGCAGTTCTTC
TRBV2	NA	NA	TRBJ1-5	CASTRTTNQPQHF	TGTGCCAGCACTCGGACAACGAATCAGCCCCAGCATTTT
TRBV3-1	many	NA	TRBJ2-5	CASSQGRGEFQETQYF	TGTGCCAGCAGCCAAGGCAGGGGTGAATTCCAAGAGACCCAGTACTTC
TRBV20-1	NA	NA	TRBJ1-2	CSAARGGVGGYTF	TGCAGTGCTGCGCGCGGGGGGGTGGGAGGCTACACCTTC
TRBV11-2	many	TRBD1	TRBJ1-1	CASSLGQGVRLGSEAFF	TGTGCCAGCAGCTTAGGACAGGGGGTTAGACTAGGGAGTGAAGCTTTCTTT
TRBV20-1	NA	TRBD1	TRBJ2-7	CSAKTGGYSYEQYF	TGCAGTGCTAAGACAGGGGGCTACTCCTACGAGCAGTACTTC
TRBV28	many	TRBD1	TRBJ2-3	CASSSNRGPDTQYF	TGTGCCAGCAGTTCCAACAGGGGTCCGGATACGCAGTATTTT
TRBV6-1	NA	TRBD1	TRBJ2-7	CASSEGGTASYEQYF	TGTGCCAGCAGTGAAGGGGGGACAGCCTCCTACGAGCAGTACTTC
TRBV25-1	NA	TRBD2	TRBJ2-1	CAGSAPHTSGTPRFSYNEQFF	TGTGCCGGCAGTGCTCCCCATACTAGCGGGACCCCCCGATTCTCCTACAATGAGCAGTTCTTC
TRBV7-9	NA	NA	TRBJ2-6	CASSPWGGFGQPHSGANVLTF	TGTGCCAGCAGCCCCTGGGGGGGGTTTGGACAGCCCCACTCTGGGGCCAACGTCCTGACTTTC
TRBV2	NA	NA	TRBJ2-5	CASRRETVQETQYF	TGTGCCTCCAGGAGGGAAACGGTCCAAGAGACCCAGTACTTC
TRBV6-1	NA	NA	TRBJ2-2	CASSKIQWATGELFF	TGTGCCAGCAGCAAGATACAGTGGGCAACCGGGGAGCTGTTTTTT
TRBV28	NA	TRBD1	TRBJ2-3	CASSPLTGASTDTQYF	TGTGCCAGCAGCCCTCTGACAGGGGCTAGCACAGATACGCAGTATTTT
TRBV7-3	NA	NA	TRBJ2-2	CASSLKTPTGELFF	TGTGCCAGCAGCTTAAAAACACCCACCGGGGAGCTGTTTTTT
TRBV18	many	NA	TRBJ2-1	CASSSGLNEQFF	TGTGCCAGCTCGTCGGGGTTGAATGAGCAGTTCTTC
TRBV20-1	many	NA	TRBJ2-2	CSARSEGGLFTGELFF	TGCAGTGCTAGGAGTGAGGGGGGCCTGTTCACCGGGGAGCTGTTTTTT
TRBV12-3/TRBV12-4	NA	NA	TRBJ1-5	CASSQYLDSYSNQPQHF	TGTGCCAGCAGCCAGTACCTGGACAGCTATAGCAATCAGCCCCAGCATTTT
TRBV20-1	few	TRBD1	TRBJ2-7	CSARHSGQGLAAYEQYF	TGCAGTGCTAGACACAGCGGACAGGGCCTGGCCGCCTACGAGCAGTACTTC
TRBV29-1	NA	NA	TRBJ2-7	CSGLTVSYEQYF	TGCAGCGGGCTGACAGTCTCCTACGAGCAGTACTTC
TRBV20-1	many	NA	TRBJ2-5	CSAATAQETQYF	TGCAGTGCCGCGACAGCACAAGAGACCCAGTACTTC
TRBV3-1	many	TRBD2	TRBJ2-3	CASSQESNLAGRSTDTQYF	TGTGCCAGCAGCCAAGAGTCGAACCTAGCGGGACGGAGCACAGATACGCAGTATTTT
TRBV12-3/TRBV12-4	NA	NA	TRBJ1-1	CASSYPGQEAFF	TGTGCCAGCTCCTACCCCGGCCAAGAAGCTTTCTTT
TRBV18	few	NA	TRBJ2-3	CASSPQMKTDTQYF	TGTGCCAGCTCACCCCAGATGAAGACAGATACGCAGTATTTT